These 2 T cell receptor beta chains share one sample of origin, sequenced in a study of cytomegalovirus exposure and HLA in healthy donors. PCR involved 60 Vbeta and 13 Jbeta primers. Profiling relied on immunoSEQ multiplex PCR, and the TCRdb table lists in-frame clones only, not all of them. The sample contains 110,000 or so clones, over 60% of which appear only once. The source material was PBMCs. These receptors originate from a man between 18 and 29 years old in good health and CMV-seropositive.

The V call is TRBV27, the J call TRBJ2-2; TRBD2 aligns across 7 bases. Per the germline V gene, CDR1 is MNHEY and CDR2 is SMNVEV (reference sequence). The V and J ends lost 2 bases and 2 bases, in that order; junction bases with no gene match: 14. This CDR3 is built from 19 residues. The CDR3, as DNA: TGTGCCAGCAGTTTACCCAATTCTGGGAGGGGAGGCAACACCGGGGAGCTGTTTTTT. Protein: CASSLPNSGRGGNTGELFF.

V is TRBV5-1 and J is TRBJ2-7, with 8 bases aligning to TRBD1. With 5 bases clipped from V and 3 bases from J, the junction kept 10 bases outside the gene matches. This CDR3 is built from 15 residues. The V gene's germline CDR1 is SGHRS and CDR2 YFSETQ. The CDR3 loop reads CASRTHRGAYYEQYF. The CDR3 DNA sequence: TGCGCCAGCAGGACACACAGGGGGGCCTACTACGAGCAGTACTTC.